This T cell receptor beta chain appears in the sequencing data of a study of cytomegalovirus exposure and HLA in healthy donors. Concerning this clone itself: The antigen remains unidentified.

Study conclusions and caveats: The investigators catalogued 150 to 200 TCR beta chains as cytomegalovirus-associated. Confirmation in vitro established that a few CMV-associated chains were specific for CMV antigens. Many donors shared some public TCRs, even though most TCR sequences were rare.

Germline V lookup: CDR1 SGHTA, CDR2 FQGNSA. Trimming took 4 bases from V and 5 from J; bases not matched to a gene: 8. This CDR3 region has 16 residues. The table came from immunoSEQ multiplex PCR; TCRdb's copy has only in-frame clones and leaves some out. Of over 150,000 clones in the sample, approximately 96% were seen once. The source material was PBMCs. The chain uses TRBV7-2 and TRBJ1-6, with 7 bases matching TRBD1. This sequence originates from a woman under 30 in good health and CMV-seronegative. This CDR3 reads CASSSTRDSNNSPLHF. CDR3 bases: TGTGCCAGCAGCTCGACCCGGGACAGTAATAATTCACCCCTCCACTTT. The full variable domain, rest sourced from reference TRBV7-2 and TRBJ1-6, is GAGVSQSPSNKVTEKGKDVELRCDPISGHTALYWYRQSLGQGLEFLIYFQGNSAPDKSGLPSDRFSAERTGGSVSTLTIQRTQQEDSAVYLCASSSTRDSNNSPLHFGNGTRLTVT.